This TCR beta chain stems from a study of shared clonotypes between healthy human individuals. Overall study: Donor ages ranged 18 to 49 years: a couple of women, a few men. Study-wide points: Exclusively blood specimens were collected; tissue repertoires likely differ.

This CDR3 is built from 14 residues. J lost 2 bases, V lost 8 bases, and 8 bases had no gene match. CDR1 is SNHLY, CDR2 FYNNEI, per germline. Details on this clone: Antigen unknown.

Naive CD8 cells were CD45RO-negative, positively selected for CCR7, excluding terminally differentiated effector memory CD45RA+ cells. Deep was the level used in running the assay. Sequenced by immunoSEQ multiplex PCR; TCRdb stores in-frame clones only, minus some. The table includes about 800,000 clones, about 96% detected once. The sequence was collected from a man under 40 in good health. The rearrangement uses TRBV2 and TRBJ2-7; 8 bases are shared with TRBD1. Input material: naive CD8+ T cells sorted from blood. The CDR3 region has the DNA TGTGCCAGCCGGGGGCAGGGGGCGCCCTACGAGCAGTACTTC. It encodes CASRGQGAPYEQYF.